The sequence of this TCR beta chain was determined in a study of shared clonotypes between healthy human individuals. Study-wide background: Three plates each covered CD4 naive and memory; CD8 naive two, CD8 memory one. Whole-study results and caveats: An effect of sequencing depth on clonotype sharing among donors was expected.

Original handling: Filtering differed for immunoSEQ, which gave only junction sequences without quality scores. TCRdb keeps only in-frame clones here, not all; method: immunoSEQ multiplex PCR. The V and J calls and clone size were taken over from that table, and D and trimming were inferred from the DNA. Of 2 million to 2.5 million clones detected, 95% appear once; the ten largest clones hold around 0.13%. This CDR3 region has 15 residues. Worth noting for this clone: Antigen: not known.

The receptor comes from a man between 18 and 35 years old in good health. The chain has TRBV12-2 and TRBJ2-7; the table calls TRBD2, which could not be checked here. TRBV12-2 is deemed a pseudogene. The sample was naive CD4+ T cells sorted from blood. Subset specified: CD45RA+ positively selected. The CDR3 loop reads CASRFWREVSYEQYF. CDR3 bases: TGTGCAAGTCGATTTTGGCGGGAGGTCTCCTACGAGCAGTACTTC.